This T cell receptor beta chain appears in the sequencing data of a study of spatial heterogeneity in lung cancer. This clonotype was counted at least ten times. Using its own MiXCR run on the 5' RACE reads, TCRdb lists one record per CDR3 protein. The sample has roughly 46,000 distinct CDR3 sequences; approximately 10% are singletons. Germline lookup yields CDR1 SGHRS and CDR2 YFSETQ. The CDR3 consists of 13 residues. Trimming removed 0 bases from V and 6 bases from J, with 7 bases in between. Regarding time point: sample taken at primary tumor resection. Material for sequencing was whole RNA from tumor, nontumor lung or frozen PBMC, left unsorted. The donor population consisted of approximately 68 patients with untreated, early-stage non-small cell lung cancer.

Sequences were derived from PBMCs, sampled at surgery. This clonotype originated in a female donor with early-stage non-small cell lung cancer. The J gene is TRBJ2-1, the V gene TRBV5-1; unclear D gene. The CDR3 DNA sequence: TGCGCCAGCAGCTTGGGGTTTACCAATGAGCAGTTCTTC. Translated: CASSLGFTNEQFF.